These T cell receptor beta chains were read from a single sample in a study of T-cell reconstitution after alpha-beta-depleted transplantation in children. In TCRdb, the PCR reads were re-called with MiXCR into one record per CDR3 protein. The data contain about 980,000 distinct CDR3 sequences, under 30% of them seen just once; the ten biggest clones take up about 28%. The source was PBMCs, mostly from graft donor cells, collected 360 days after TCRalphabeta/CD19-depleted stem cell transplant. These receptors were obtained from a boy younger than two who had a stem cell transplant for SCID, so the T cells may come from the graft donor. CDR3s include the opening cysteine and the closing phenylalanine or tryptophan. The D gene is left open where the match is weak. A clone size is listed for some rows: how often the clone was seen (once, few, many), or a class if it is expanded.

size,D,V,J,CDR3,DNA
.,.,TRBV29-1,TRBJ2-3,CSVEVGNTDTQYF,TGCAGCGTTGAAGTCGGGAACACAGATACGCAGTATTTT
few,TRBD2,TRBV11-2,TRBJ2-1,CASSWGGGIYNEQFF,TGTGCCAGCAGCTGGGGCGGGGGGATCTACAATGAGCAGTTCTTC
.,.,TRBV4-1,TRBJ2-5,CASSQNEDSAQETQYF,TGCGCCAGCAGCCAGAACGAGGACAGCGCGCAAGAGACCCAGTACTTC
.,.,TRBV12-3/TRBV12-4,TRBJ2-5,CASSFHRGQETQYF,TGTGCCAGCAGTTTCCATCGAGGTCAAGAGACCCAGTACTTC
few,TRBD1,TRBV10-3,TRBJ1-4,CAISESSGGATRTGSNEKLFF,TGTGCCATCAGTGAGTCGTCAGGGGGCGCGACAAGGACGGGAAGCAATGAAAAACTGTTTTTT
.,TRBD2,TRBV2,TRBJ2-5,CASSDLLLAGGTETQYF,TGTGCCAGCAGTGACCTACTTTTAGCGGGGGGCACGGAGACCCAGTACTTC
.,TRBD1,TRBV15,TRBJ2-7,CATSAWDRGFSYEQYF,TGTGCCACCAGCGCCTGGGACAGGGGATTCTCCTACGAGCAGTACTTC
.,TRBD1,TRBV4-1,TRBJ1-1,CASSQYGTANTEAFF,TGCGCCAGCAGCCAATATGGGACAGCGAACACTGAAGCTTTCTTT
.,TRBD1,TRBV4-1,TRBJ2-7,CASSQDRKGGVGEQYF,TGCGCCAGCAGCCAAGATCGGAAAGGGGGCGTAGGCGAGCAGTACTTC
.,TRBD1,TRBV24-1,TRBJ2-7,CATSDTGTVYEQYF,TGTGCCACCAGTGACACCGGGACAGTCTACGAGCAGTACTTC
few,.,TRBV7-9,TRBJ2-7,CASSPRTVETYEQYF,TGTGCCAGCAGCCCGAGGACAGTCGAGACCTACGAGCAGTACTTC
.,TRBD1,TRBV7-2,TRBJ2-7,CASSLGPGQGFEQYF,TGTGCCAGCAGCTTAGGGCCGGGACAGGGTTTCGAGCAGTACTTC
.,.,TRBV7-9,TRBJ2-2,CASSSLNNTGELFF,TGTGCCAGCAGCTCATTAAATAACACCGGGGAGCTGTTTTTT
.,TRBD2,TRBV9,TRBJ2-3,CASTPASGGPTDTQYF,TGTGCCAGCACCCCGGCGAGCGGGGGGCCCACAGATACGCAGTATTTT
.,.,TRBV10-3,TRBJ2-7,CAISDQGLVNYEQYF,TGTGCCATCAGTGATCAAGGGCTAGTGAACTACGAGCAGTACTTC
.,.,TRBV7-2,TRBJ2-4,CASSAYGVSNKNIQYF,TGTGCCAGCAGCGCCTACGGGGTATCGAACAAAAACATTCAGTACTTC
.,TRBD2,TRBV6-2/TRBV6-3,TRBJ2-1,CASSRGLAGGLSEQFF,TGTGCCAGCAGCCGCGGACTAGCGGGGGGATTGAGTGAGCAGTTCTTC
.,TRBD2,TRBV5-1,TRBJ2-5,CASSGPGLAGPQETQYF,TGCGCCAGCAGCGGGCCGGGACTAGCGGGGCCCCAGGAGACCCAGTACTTC
.,TRBD1,TRBV11-3,TRBJ1-1,CASSPGQGQDTEAFF,TGTGCCAGCAGCCCGGGACAGGGGCAGGACACTGAAGCTTTCTTT
few,TRBD1,TRBV7-6,TRBJ1-3,CASTDRAPGNTIYF,TGTGCCAGTACGGACAGGGCCCCTGGAAACACCATATATTTT
few,TRBD2,TRBV7-2,TRBJ2-2,CASSPGRVTGELFF,TGTGCCAGCAGCCCGGGGAGGGTCACCGGGGAGCTGTTTTTT
.,.,TRBV5-1,TRBJ2-3,CASSLAGGAYTDTQYF,TGCGCCAGCAGCTTGGCCGGAGGGGCTTACACAGATACGCAGTATTTT
few,.,TRBV20-1,TRBJ1-5,CSEDRLDSNQPQHF,TGCAGTGAGGATAGACTAGATAGCAATCAGCCCCAGCATTTT
.,TRBD1,TRBV7-9,TRBJ2-2,CASSRPTGGSGELFF,TGTGCCAGCAGTCGACCGACAGGGGGCTCCGGGGAGCTGTTTTTT
few,.,TRBV15,TRBJ2-6,CATSKGPGANVLTF,TGTGCCACCAGCAAGGGCCCTGGGGCCAACGTCCTGACTTTC
.,.,TRBV4-2,TRBJ2-1,CASSQESNNEQFF,TGTGCCAGCAGCCAAGAAAGTAACAATGAGCAGTTCTTC
few,.,TRBV12-3/TRBV12-4,TRBJ2-3,CASSLEGTTDTQYF,TGTGCCAGCAGTTTAGAGGGTACCACAGATACGCAGTATTTT
.,TRBD2,TRBV6-5,TRBJ2-4,CASSFLGEGKNIQYF,TGTGCCAGCAGTTTCTTAGGGGAGGGCAAAAACATTCAGTACTTC
.,.,TRBV20-1,TRBJ2-3,CSARVGSSDTQYF,TGCAGTGCTAGAGTTGGATCTTCAGATACGCAGTATTTT
many,TRBD1,TRBV25-1,TRBJ2-7,CASSGDRAQQYF,TGTGCCAGCAGTGGGGACAGGGCCCAGCAGTACTTC
once,TRBD2,TRBV11-2,TRBJ2-7,CASSRLAGNYEQYF,TGTGCCAGCAGCCGACTAGCGGGGAACTACGAGCAGTACTTC
few,.,TRBV11-2,TRBJ2-6,CASSPLRGPGANVLTF,TGTGCCAGCAGCCCCCTCCGGGGCCCTGGGGCCAACGTCCTGACTTTC
.,.,TRBV3-1,TRBJ2-1,CASSQRRRMTYNEQFF,TGTGCCAGCAGCCAACGAAGGAGGATGACCTACAATGAGCAGTTCTTC
.,.,TRBV4-2,TRBJ2-1,CASSQASGEKYNEQFF,TGTGCCAGCAGCCAAGCCTCCGGGGAGAAGTACAATGAGCAGTTCTTC
few,.,TRBV5-1,TRBJ1-1,CASSLTASGQGAFF,TGCGCCAGCAGCTTGACGGCCTCGGGACAAGGAGCTTTCTTT
once,TRBD1,TRBV20-1,TRBJ1-5,CSARDLGQGATSNQPQHF,TGCAGTGCTAGAGACCTGGGACAGGGGGCTACTAGCAATCAGCCCCAGCATTTT
few,TRBD1,TRBV11-2,TRBJ2-7,CASSLDPGGLISYEQYF,TGTGCCAGCAGCTTAGATCCAGGGGGCCTGATCTCCTACGAGCAGTACTTC
few,TRBD1,TRBV16,TRBJ1-2,CASSQSGQGASGYTF,TGTGCCAGCAGCCAATCAGGACAGGGTGCAAGTGGCTACACCTTC
.,.,TRBV2,TRBJ2-3,CASSEPRVAESDTQYF,TGTGCCAGCAGTGAGCCCCGGGTAGCGGAAAGCGATACGCAGTATTTT
.,TRBD2,TRBV20-1,TRBJ2-1,CSARDSRGGYYNEQFF,TGCAGTGCTAGAGATTCTCGGGGGGGGTACTACAATGAGCAGTTCTTC
many,.,TRBV20-1,TRBJ1-1,CSAREAGRGTEAFF,TGCAGTGCTAGAGAGGCAGGGAGAGGCACTGAAGCTTTCTTT
.,TRBD1,TRBV2,TRBJ2-7,CASSDGTAQSSYEQYF,TGTGCCAGCAGTGATGGGACAGCACAAAGCTCCTACGAGCAGTACTTC
.,.,TRBV6-1,TRBJ2-3,CASRGLLWQDTQYF,TGTGCCAGCAGGGGACTCCTCTGGCAGGATACGCAGTATTTT
few,.,TRBV27,TRBJ2-2,CATSSTGNRELFF,TGTGCCACCTCATCCACAGGGAACCGGGAGCTGTTTTTT
few,TRBD2,TRBV12-3/TRBV12-4,TRBJ2-2,CASSLSSGGFTGELFF,TGTGCCAGCAGTTTATCTAGCGGGGGGTTCACCGGGGAGCTGTTTTTT
.,TRBD1,TRBV2,TRBJ2-1,CASSDDRGLHNEQFF,TGTGCCAGCAGTGACGACAGGGGCCTTCACAATGAGCAGTTCTTC
.,.,TRBV15,TRBJ2-3,CATSRDWSSLLSTDTQYF,TGTGCCACCAGCAGAGATTGGTCTAGCCTACTAAGCACAGATACGCAGTATTTT
few,.,TRBV29-1,TRBJ2-6,CSAQLMDSGANVLTF,TGCAGCGCTCAACTCATGGACTCTGGGGCCAACGTCCTGACTTTC
.,TRBD1,TRBV20-1,TRBJ2-5,CSALGQGDTETQYF,TGCAGTGCCCTCGGACAGGGGGACACGGAGACCCAGTACTTC
.,TRBD1,TRBV7-9,TRBJ2-7,CASSRAGTGNYEQYF,TGTGCCAGCAGCAGGGCCGGGACAGGAAACTACGAGCAGTACTTC
.,TRBD2,TRBV20-1,TRBJ2-7,CSAIVNSASGGKQYF,TGCAGTGCTATAGTAAATTCGGCTAGCGGGGGGAAGCAGTACTTC
few,.,TRBV12-3/TRBV12-4,TRBJ2-2,CASRHQRTGELFF,TGTGCCAGCAGACACCAACGGACCGGGGAGCTGTTTTTT
few,.,TRBV7-2,TRBJ2-7,CASSSGRLASYEQYF,TGTGCCAGCAGCTCCGGACGGTTGGCTTCCTACGAGCAGTACTTC
.,.,TRBV27,TRBJ2-7,CASSFSAPLEQYF,TGTGCCAGCAGTTTCTCCGCTCCCCTCGAGCAGTACTTC